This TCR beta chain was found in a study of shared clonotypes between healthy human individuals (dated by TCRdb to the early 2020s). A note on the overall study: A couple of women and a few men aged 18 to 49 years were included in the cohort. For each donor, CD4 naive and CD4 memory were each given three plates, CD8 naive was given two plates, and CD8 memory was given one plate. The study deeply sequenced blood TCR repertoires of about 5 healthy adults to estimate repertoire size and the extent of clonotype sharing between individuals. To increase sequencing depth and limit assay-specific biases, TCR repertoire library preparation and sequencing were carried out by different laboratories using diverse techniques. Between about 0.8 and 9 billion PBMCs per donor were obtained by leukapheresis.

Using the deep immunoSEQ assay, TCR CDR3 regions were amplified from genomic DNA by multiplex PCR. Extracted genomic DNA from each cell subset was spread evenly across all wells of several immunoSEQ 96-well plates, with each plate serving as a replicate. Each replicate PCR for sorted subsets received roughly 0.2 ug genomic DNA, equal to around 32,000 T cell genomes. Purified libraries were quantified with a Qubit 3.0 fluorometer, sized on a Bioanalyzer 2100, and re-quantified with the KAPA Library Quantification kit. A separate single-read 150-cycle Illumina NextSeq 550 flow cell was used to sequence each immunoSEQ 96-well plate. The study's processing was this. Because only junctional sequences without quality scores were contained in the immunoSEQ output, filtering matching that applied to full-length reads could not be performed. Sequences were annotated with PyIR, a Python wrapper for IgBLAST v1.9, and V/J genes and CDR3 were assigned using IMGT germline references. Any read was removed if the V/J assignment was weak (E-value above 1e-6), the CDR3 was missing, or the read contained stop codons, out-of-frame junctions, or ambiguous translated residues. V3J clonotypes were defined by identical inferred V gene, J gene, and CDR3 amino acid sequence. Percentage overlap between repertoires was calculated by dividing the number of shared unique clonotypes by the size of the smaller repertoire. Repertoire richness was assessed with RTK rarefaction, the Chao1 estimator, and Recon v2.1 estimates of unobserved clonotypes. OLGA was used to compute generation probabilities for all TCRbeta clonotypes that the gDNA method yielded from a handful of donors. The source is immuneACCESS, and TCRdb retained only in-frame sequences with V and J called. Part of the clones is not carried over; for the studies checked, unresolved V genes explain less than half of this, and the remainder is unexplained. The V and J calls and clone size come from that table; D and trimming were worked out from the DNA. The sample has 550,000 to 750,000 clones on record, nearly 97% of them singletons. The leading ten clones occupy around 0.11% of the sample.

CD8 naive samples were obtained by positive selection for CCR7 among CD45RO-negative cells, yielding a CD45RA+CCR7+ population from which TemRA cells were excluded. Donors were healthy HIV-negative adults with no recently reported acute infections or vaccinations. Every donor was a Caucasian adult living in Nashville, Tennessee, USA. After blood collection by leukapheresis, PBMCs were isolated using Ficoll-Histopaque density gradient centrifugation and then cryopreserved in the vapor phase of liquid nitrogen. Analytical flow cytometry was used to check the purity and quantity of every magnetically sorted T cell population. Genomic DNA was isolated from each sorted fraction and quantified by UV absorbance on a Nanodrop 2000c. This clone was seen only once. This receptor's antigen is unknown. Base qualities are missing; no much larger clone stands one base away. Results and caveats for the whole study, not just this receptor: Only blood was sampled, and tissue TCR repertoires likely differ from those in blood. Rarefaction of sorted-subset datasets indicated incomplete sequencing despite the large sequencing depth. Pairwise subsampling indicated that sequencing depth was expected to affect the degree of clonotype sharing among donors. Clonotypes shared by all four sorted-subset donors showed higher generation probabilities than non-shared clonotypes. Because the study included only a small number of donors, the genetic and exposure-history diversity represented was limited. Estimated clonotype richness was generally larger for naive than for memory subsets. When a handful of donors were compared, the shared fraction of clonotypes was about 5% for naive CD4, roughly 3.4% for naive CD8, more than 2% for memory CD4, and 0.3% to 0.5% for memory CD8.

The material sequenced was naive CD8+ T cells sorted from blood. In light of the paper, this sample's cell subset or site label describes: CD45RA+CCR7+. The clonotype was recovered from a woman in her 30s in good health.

The DNA is as follows: TGTGCCAGCGCAGACAGGGTGTCCGGTGGCTACACCTTC. It specifies CASADRVSGGYTF. The V and J genes are TRBV27 and TRBJ1-2; 7 nucleotides in the junction match TRBD1. Its CDR3 holds 13 amino acids, cysteine through phenylalanine. Just CDR3 DNA is preserved here, 39 bases in frame from base 1. Ends trimmed: V by 8 bases, J by 7 bases; bases unmatched to a gene: 10. CDR1 and CDR2 were assigned from the germline V gene (reference sequence) as MNHEY and SMNVEV.